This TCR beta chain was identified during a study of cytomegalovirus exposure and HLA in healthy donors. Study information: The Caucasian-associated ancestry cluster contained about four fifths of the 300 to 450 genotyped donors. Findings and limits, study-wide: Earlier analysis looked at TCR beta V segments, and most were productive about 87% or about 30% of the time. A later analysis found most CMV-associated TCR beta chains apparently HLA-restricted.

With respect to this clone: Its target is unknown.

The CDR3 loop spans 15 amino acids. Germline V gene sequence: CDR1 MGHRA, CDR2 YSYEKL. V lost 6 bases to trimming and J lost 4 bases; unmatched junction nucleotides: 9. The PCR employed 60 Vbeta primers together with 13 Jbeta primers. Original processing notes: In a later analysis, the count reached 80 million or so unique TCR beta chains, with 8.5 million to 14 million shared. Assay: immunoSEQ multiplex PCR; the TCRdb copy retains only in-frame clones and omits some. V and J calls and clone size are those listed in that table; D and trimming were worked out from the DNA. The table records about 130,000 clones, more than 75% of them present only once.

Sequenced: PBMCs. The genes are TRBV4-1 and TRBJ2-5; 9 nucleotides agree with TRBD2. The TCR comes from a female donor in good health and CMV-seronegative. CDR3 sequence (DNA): TGCGCCAGCAGTCGAATAGCGGGAGTGGGAGAGACCCAGTACTTC. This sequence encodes CASSRIAGVGETQYF.